This TCR beta chain comes out of a study of cytomegalovirus exposure and HLA in healthy donors. Whole-study findings and limits: A later analysis showed that HLA-associated TCR beta chains had undergone more clonal expansion than equally common others. Later genetic work tied a missense DCLRE1C variant to beta-chain V and J trimming. There were some V segments, including TRBV6-2 and TRBV6-3, excluded as indistinguishable.

In regard to this clone: No antigen is known for it.

The PCR ran on 60 Vbeta and 13 Jbeta primers. Libraries were prepared by immunoSEQ multiplex PCR; TCRdb keeps only in-frame clonotypes and omits some of them. The repertoire has some 81,000 clones, around 70% of them found once; the top ten carry approximately 12%. Germline assignment: CDR1 SEHNR and CDR2 FQNEAQ (reference sequence). Trimming took off 1 base at V and 4 bases at J, with 16 bases between the two ends. The CDR3 consists of 17 residues. This chain connects TRBV7-9 to TRBJ2-2; the D gene is possibly TRBD2 (6 bases). This receptor was taken from a woman between 40 and 55 years old in good health and CMV-seropositive. The sequencing input was PBMCs. The CDR3 DNA follows: TGTGCCAGCAGCTTAGGGGTTGACGGGAGTGGCACCGGGGAGCTGTTTTTT. This gives the protein CASSLGVDGSGTGELFF. Using reference TRBV7-9 and TRBJ2-2 for the parts outside the CDR3, the full variable domain is DTGVSQNPRHKITKRGQNVTFRCDPISEHNRLYWYRQTLGQGPEFLTYFQNEAQLEKSRLLSDRFSAERPKGSFSTLEIQRTEQGDSAMYLCASSLGVDGSGTGELFFGEGSRLTVL.